This T cell receptor beta chain derives from a study of T cell changes during pregnancy in multiple sclerosis. This CDR3 spans 15 amino acids. The germline V gene encodes CDR1 SGHAT and CDR2 FQDESV (reference sequence). V shed 2 bases and J 7 bases; nucleotides not matched to a gene: 7. A single count supports this clone. The method was immunoSEQ multiplex PCR; TCRdb's version includes in-frame clones alone and lacks a portion of them. The sample lists around 69,000 clones, almost 95% occurring once. This clonotype originated in a female donor in good health, enrolled as a control in a pregnancy study. The rearrangement uses TRBV11-1 and TRBJ2-7, with 11 bases fitting TRBD2. The sample consisted of peripheral blood, taken in the third trimester of pregnancy. As DNA, the CDR3 is TGTGCCAGCAGCTTACAGACTAGCGGGGCTGGGGAGCAGTACTTC. It specifies CASSLQTSGAGEQYF.